The present T cell receptor beta chain was sequenced within a study of blood T cell repertoires in COVID-19. The CDR3 contains 14 residues. The germline V gene encodes CDR1 SNHLY and CDR2 FYNNEI. The V end was cut by 7 bases, the J end by 15 bases, with 25 bases between. Sequencing used immunoSEQ multiplex PCR; TCRdb keeps in-frame clones, though not all of them. The table lists some 460,000 clones, approximately 90% of them singletons, with about 0.7% in the top ten. The TCR was taken from a woman aged 18-30 years who had recovered from COVID-19. The genes are TRBV2 and TRBJ2-1, with a tentative D call TRBD2 (5 bases). Sample: PBMCs or T cells enriched from blood (not recorded which). CDR3 bases: TGTGCCAGCATGCCAGATTCTCTAACCGGTCGGGGGTTCTTC. This gives the protein CASMPDSLTGRGFF.